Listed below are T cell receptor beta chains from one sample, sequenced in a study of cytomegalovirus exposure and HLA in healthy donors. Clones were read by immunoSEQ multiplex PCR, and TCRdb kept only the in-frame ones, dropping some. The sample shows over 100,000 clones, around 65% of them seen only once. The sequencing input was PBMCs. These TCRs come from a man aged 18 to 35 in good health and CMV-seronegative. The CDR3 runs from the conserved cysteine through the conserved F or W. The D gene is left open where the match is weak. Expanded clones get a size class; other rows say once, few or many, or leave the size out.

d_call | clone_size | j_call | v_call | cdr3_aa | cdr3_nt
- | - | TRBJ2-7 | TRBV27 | CASPEQYF | TGTGCCAGCCCAGAGCAGTACTTC
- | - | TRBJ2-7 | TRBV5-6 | CASSARVTYEQYF | TGTGCCAGCAGCGCCAGGGTTACCTACGAGCAGTACTTC
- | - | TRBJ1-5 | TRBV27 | CASSAPGDNQPQHF | TGTGCCAGCAGCGCGCCGGGAGACAATCAGCCCCAGCATTTT
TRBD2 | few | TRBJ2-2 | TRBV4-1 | CASSQAPGGAGELFF | TGCGCCAGCAGCCAGGCTCCCGGGGGGGCCGGGGAGCTGTTTTTT
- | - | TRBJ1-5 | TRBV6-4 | CASSDMRKDSQYQPQHF | TGTGCCAGCAGTGACATGAGAAAGGACAGTCAATATCAGCCCCAGCATTTT
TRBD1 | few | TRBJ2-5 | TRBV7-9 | CASSRDRGGETQYF | TGTGCCAGCAGCCGGGACAGGGGGGGAGAGACCCAGTACTTC
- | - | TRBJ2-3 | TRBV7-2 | CASSLLRYTQYF | TGTGCCAGCAGCTTACTGAGGTATACGCAGTATTTT
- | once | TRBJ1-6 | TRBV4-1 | CASSQFRTELPPLHF | TGCGCCAGCAGCCAATTTAGGACAGAACTTCCACCCCTCCACTTT
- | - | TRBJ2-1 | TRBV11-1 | CASTLSSSGYNEQFF | TGTGCCAGCACCCTTTCCTCGTCGGGGTACAATGAGCAGTTCTTC
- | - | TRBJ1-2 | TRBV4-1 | CASSLVRGADYGYTF | TGCGCCAGCAGCCTCGTACGGGGGGCGGACTATGGCTACACCTTC
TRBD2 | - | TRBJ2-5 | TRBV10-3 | CAISEEGRTSGRAWGETQYF | TGTGCCATCAGTGAGGAAGGACGGACTAGCGGGAGGGCCTGGGGGGAGACCCAGTACTTC
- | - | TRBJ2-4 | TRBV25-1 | CASSDGGPTGIQYF | TGTGCCAGCAGTGATGGCGGGCCCACGGGCATTCAGTACTTC
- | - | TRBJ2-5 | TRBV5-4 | CASSLVGGLETQYF | TGTGCCAGCAGCTTGGTCGGCGGGCTGGAGACCCAGTACTTC
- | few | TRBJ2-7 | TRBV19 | CASSLAGRFNYEQYF | TGTGCCAGTAGTTTGGCGGGACGATTTAACTACGAGCAGTACTTC